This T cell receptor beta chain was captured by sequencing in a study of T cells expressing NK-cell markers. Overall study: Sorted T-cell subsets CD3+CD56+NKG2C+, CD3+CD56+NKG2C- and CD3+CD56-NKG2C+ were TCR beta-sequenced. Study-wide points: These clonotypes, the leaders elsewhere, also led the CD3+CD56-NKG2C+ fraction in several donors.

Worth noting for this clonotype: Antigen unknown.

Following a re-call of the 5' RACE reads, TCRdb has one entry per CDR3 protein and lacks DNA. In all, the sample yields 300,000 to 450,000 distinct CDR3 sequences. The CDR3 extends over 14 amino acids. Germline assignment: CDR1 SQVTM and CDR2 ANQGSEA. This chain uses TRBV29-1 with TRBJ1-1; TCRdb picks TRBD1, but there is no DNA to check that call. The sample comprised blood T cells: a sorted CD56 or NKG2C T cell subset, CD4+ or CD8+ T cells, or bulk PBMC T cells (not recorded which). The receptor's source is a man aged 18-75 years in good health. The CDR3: CSVEEQGASTEAFF.